The TCR beta chain described here comes from a study of beta chain features in type 1 diabetes. Study details: Age, gender and cell yields were alike across patients and healthy donors. General study findings and limits: More deletions and fewer insertions at VDJ junctions were seen in type 1 diabetes patients. High-TCR-expressing cells could be over-represented by cDNA sequencing.

The CDR3 covers 11 residues. Per the germline V gene, CDR1 is SGHTA and CDR2 is FQGTGA. V was trimmed by 5 bases and J by 11 bases, leaving 12 bases between them. This clone showed up just a few times. Its antigen is unknown. As every portion of the isolated RNA was reverse transcribed, the sequencing read expressed TCRB transcripts. Sequencing was performed with immunoSEQ multiplex PCR; in TCRdb, only in-frame clones are kept and a portion is missing. Among over 150,000 clones listed, approximately 13% were seen once. Naive, central memory, regulatory and stem cell-like memory cells within the CD4+ compartment were sorted using CD45RO/CCR7/CD25/CD127/CD95/CD27.

The clonotype was recovered from a young woman in good health. V and J are TRBV7-3 and TRBJ1-1; D unclear. What was sequenced was central memory CD4+ T cells from blood. The CDR3 nucleotides read TGTGCCAGCAGCCCTTATTTGGAGGCTTTCTTT. This sequence encodes CASSPYLEAFF.